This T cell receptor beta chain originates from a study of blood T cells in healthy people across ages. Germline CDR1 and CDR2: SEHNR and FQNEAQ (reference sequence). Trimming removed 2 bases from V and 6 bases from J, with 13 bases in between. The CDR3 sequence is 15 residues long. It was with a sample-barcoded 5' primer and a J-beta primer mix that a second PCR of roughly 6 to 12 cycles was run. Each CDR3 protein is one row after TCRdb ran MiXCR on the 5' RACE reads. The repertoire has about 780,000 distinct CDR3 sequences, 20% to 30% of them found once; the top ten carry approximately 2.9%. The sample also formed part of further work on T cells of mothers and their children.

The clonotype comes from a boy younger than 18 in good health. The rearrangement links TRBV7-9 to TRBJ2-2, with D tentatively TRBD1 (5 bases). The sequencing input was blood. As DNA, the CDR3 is TGTGCCAGCAGCTTAATCCGCCTGGGGCCCGGGGAGCTGTTTTTT. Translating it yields CASSLIRLGPGELFF.